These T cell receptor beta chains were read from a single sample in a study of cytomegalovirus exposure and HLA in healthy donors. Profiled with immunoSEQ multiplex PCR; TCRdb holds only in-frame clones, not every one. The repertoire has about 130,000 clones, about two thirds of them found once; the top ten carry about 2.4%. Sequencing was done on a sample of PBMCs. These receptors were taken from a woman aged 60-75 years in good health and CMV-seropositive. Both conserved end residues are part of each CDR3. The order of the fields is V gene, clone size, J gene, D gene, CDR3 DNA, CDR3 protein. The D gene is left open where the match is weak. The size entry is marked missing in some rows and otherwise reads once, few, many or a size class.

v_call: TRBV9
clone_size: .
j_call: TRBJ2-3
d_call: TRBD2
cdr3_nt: TGTGCCAGCAGCGTAGTATCGGCGGGGGTTCTAGATACGCAGTATTTT
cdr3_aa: CASSVVSAGVLDTQYF

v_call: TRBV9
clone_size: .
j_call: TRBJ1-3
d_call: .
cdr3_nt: TGTGCCAGCAGCATGACAGGCTCTGGAAACACCATATATTTT
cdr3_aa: CASSMTGSGNTIYF

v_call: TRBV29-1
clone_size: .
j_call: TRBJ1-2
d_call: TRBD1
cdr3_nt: TGCAGCGAGTCCGGGACAGGCTCCTATGGCTACACCTTC
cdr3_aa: CSESGTGSYGYTF

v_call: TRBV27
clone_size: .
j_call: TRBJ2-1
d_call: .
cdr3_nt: TGTGCCAGCAGTTTAATACAGGGAAGTTGGATCTTC
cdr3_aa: CASSLIQGSWIF

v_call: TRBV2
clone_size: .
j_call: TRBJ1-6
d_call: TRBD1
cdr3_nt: TGTGCCAGCAGTGCGGGACAGGGGGCAGGCTCACCCCTCCACTTT
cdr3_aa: CASSAGQGAGSPLHF

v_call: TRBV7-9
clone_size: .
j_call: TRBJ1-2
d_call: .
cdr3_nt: TGTGCCAGCAGCTTAGGTGTTGCAGGGGAGTATGGCTACACCTTC
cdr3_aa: CASSLGVAGEYGYTF

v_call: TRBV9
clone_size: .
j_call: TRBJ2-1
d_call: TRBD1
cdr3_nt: TGTGCCAGCAGCGAGCCCCAGGGGGCCGACTCCTACAATGAGCAGTTCTTC
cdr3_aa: CASSEPQGADSYNEQFF

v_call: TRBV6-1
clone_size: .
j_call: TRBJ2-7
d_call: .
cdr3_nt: TGTGCCAGCAGTGAGGGGCCCTACGAGCAGTACTTC
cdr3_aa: CASSEGPYEQYF

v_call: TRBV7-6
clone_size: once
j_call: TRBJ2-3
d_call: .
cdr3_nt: TGTGCCAGCAGCTTATGGAGAGATACGCAGTATTTT
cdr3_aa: CASSLWRDTQYF

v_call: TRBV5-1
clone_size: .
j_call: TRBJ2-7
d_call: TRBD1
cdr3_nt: TGCGCCAGCAGCTGGGGACAGGGGAGTCCCTACGAGCAGTACTTC
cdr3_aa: CASSWGQGSPYEQYF

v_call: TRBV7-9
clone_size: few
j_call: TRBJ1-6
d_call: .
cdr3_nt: TGTGCCAGCAGCCGAGATAATTCACCCCTCCACTTT
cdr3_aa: CASSRDNSPLHF

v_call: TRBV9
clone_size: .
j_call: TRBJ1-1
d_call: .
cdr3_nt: TGTGCCAGCAGCGAGGGAGGGGGACAAGGAGCTTTCTTT
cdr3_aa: CASSEGGGQGAFF

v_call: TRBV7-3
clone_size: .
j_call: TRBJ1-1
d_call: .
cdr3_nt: TGTGCCAGCAGTCTGCAGGCGAACACTGAAGCTTTCTTT
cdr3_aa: CASSLQANTEAFF

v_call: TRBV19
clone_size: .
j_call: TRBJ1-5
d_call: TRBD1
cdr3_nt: TGTGCCAGTAGTATAGATCGTCGAGGACAGGGGGTGAGGCAGCCCCAGCATTTT
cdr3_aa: CASSIDRRGQGVRQPQHF

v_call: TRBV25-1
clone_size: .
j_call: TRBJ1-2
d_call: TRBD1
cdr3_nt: TGTGCCAGCAGTAAGGACAGGGAAGGCTCGGCCTTC
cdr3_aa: CASSKDREGSAF

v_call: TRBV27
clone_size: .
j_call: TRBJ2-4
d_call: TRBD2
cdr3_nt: TGTGCCAGCAGCGGACTAGCGGGGCGACAAAACATTCAGTACTTC
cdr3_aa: CASSGLAGRQNIQYF

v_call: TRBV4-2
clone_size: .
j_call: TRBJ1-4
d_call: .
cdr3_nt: TGTGCCAGCAGCCTTCGGACACTTGACGAAAAACTGTTTTTT
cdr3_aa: CASSLRTLDEKLFF

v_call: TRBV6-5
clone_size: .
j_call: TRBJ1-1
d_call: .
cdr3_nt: TGTGCCAGCAGTTACTCCAGACAGGTTGCCACTGAAGCTTTCTTT
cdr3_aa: CASSYSRQVATEAFF

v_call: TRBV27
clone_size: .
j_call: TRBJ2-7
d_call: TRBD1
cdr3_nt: TGTGCCAGCAGTTCAGGACAGGGCCCCTACGAGCAGTACTTC
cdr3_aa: CASSSGQGPYEQYF

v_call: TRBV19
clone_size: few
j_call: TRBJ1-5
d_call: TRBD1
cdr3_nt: TGTGCCAGTAGTAGAGGACAGGTGGGGAATCAGCCCCAGCATTTT
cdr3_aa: CASSRGQVGNQPQHF

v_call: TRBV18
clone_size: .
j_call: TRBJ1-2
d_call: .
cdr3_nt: TGTGCCAGCTCACCGATGAGCGGGACCAATAACTATGGCTACACCTTC
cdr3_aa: CASSPMSGTNNYGYTF

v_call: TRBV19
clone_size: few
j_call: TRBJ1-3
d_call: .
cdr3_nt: TGTGCCAGTAAAGAGTACTCTGGAAACACCATATATTTT
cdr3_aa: CASKEYSGNTIYF

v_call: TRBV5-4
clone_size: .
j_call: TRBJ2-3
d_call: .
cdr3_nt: TGTGCCAGCAGCACAGCTGACCGGGACTCCGGCACAGATACGCAGTATTTT
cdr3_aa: CASSTADRDSGTDTQYF

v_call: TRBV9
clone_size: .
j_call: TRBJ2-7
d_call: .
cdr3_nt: TGTGCCAGCAGCGTAGCGTATGGACTAACCTACGAGCAGTACTTC
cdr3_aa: CASSVAYGLTYEQYF

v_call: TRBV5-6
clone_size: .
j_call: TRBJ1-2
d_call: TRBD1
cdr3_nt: TGTGCCAGCAGGATTGGACAGGGGACCTATGGCTACACCTTC
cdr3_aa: CASRIGQGTYGYTF

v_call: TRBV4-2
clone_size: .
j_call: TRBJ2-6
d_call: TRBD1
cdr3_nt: TGTGCCAGCAGCCAAGACCCCTTACAGACAGGGATCTCTGGGGCCAACGTCCTGACTTTC
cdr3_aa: CASSQDPLQTGISGANVLTF

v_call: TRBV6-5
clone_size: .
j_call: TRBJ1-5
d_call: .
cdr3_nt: TGTGCCAGCAGTTACTCGAACTCCAATCAGCCCCAGCATTTT
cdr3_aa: CASSYSNSNQPQHF